This T cell receptor beta chain was sequenced in a study of cytomegalovirus exposure and HLA in healthy donors. Study-wide context: Sequencing of 150 million to 200 million T cells in an earlier analysis found 120 million or so unique TCR beta sequences.

The PCR made use of 60 Vbeta and 13 Jbeta primers. The method was immunoSEQ multiplex PCR; TCRdb's version includes in-frame clones alone and lacks a portion of them. The sample contains around 150,000 clones, approximately 80% of which appear only once. Study-wide results and limits: One variant, a missense change in DCLRE1C, was linked in a later analysis to TCR beta V- and J-gene trimming.

Concerning this clone: The antigen remains unidentified.

Germline CDR1 reads SGHTA; CDR2 reads FQGTGA. The CDR3 extends over 15 amino acids. Unmatched junction bases numbered 10, after V lost 6 bases and J lost 8 bases. Sample: PBMCs. The TCR sequence derives from a man between 45 and 60 years old in good health and CMV-seropositive. This chain connects TRBV7-3 to TRBJ2-1, with 10 bases identical to TRBD2. The DNA for the CDR3 is TGTGCCAGCAGTCAAAGACTAGCGGGTGCCCATGAGCAGTTCTTC. Its protein is CASSQRLAGAHEQFF.